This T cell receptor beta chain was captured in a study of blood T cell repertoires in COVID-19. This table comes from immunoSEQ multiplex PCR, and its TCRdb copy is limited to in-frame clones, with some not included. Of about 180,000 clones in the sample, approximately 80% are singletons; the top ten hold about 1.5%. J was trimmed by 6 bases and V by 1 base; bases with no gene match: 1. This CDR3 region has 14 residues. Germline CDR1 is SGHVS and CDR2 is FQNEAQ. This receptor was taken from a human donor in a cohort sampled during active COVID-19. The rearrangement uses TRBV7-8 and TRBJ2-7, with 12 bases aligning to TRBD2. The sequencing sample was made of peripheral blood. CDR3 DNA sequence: TGTGCCAGCAGCTTAGAACTAGCGGGGGGCGAGCAGTACTTC. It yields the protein CASSLELAGGEQYF. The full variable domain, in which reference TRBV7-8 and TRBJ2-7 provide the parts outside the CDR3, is GAGVSQSPRYKVAKRGQDVALRCDPISGHVSLFWYQQALGQGPEFLTYFQNEAQLDKSGLPSDRFFAERPEGSVSTLKIQRTQQEDSAVYLCASSLELAGGEQYFGPGTRLTVT.